This TCR beta chain was profiled in a study of immune evolution from preneoplasia to lung adenocarcinoma. Points from the study as a whole: T cell clonality was higher in KRAS-mutant than EGFR-mutant or wild-type nodules. Later-stage lesions seemingly showed higher T cell density and diversity than normal lung. Normal lung had the highest top T cell clone frequencies.

Trimming removed 2 bases from V and 5 bases from J, with 9 bases in between. Per germline, CDR1 MDHEN and CDR2 SYDVKM. The CDR3 consists of 13 residues. Nucleic acids came from premalignant or tumor cells enriched by macro-dissection. Produced via immunoSEQ multiplex PCR; TCRdb's table is partial and in-frame only. The sample has 13,000 to 15,000 clones, roughly 80% seen once. As for this clone: The target antigen is unknown. At the DNA level, this CDR3 is encoded by other sequences in the same sample as well.

Input material: FFPE minimally invasive lung adenocarcinoma tissue. This receptor was taken from a person between 65 and 79 years old with lung adenocarcinoma. This chain links TRBV28 with TRBJ2-5; a weak D match, TRBD1 (7 bases). CDR3: CASSLAGGETQYF. DNA of the CDR3: TGTGCCAGCAGTTTAGCAGGGGGGGAGACCCAGTACTTC.